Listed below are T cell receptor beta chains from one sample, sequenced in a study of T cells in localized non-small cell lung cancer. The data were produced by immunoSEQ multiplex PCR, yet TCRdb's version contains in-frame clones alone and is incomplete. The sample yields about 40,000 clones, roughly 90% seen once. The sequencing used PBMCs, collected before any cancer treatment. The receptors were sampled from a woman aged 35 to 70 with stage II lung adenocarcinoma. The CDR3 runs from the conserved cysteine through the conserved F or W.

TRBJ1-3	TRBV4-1	CASSQGQGALVSGNTIYF
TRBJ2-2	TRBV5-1	CASSLTTSSGELFF
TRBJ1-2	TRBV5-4	CASSSGKGDLYGYTF
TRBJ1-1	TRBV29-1	CSVDKLGGIEAFF
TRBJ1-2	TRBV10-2	CASSESRAAESYWSYTF
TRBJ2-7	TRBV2	CASSYSGGLSSYEQYF
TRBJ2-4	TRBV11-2	CASNRVGGGKDIQYF
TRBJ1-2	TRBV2	CASTETGHNYGYTF
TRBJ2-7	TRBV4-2	CASSQDLPDSYEQYF
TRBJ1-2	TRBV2	CASSAFLARYTF
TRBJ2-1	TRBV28	CASFGRENEQFF
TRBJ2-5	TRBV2	CASSLGEFQETQYF
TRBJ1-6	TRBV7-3	CASSLTGTRNSPLHF
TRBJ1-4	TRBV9	CASSTLDGNEKLFF
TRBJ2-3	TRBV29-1	CSGGQGAGGTDTQYF
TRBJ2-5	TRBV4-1	CASSQGNTGGETQYF
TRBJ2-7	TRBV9	CASSVGGTLSSYEQYF
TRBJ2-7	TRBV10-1	CASSEYVAEEYEQYF